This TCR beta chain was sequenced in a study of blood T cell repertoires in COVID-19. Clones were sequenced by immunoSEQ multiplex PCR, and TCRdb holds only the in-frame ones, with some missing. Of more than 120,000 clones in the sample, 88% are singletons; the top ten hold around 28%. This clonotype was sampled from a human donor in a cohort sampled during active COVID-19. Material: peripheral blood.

The CDR3 sequence is CASSLVVGGSYEQYF. CDR3 bases: TGCGCCAGCAGCTTGGTGGTGGGGGGTTCCTACGAGCAGTACTTC. The chain employs TRBV5-1 and TRBJ2-7, with a possible D match to TRBD2 (6 bases). The V gene lost 0 bases and the J gene lost 1 base, with 11 bases spanning the gap. The CDR3 has 15 amino acids. Per the germline V gene, CDR1 is SGHRS and CDR2 is YFSETQ.